The T cell receptor (beta chain) described here comes from a study of response to subunit inactivated influenza vaccine. TCRdb itself ran the RT-PCR reads through MiXCR, one entry per CDR3 protein. The sample comprises 150,000 to 200,000 distinct CDR3 sequences, about 12% of which are singletons, and less than 30% rests with the top ten. V was pared by 6 bases and J by 5 bases, with 6 bases of the junction left unmatched. Looked up from germline, CDR1 is MNHNS and CDR2 is SASEGT. This CDR3 is built from 14 residues. The same data also went into a second study, on T cells expressing NK-cell markers. This second study says: Production of TCR beta cDNA relied on 5'RACE template switching with UMIs. TCR beta repertoires came from sorted CD3+CD56+NKG2C+, CD3+CD56+NKG2C- and CD3+CD56-NKG2C+ T cells. Eight donors were sequenced, seven testing HCMV-seropositive and one testing seronegative. Six or seven donors had dominant NKG2C+ clonotypes that comprised about 1.0-7.0% of their CD8+ T cells. Similarly, these clonotypes led the CD3+CD56-NKG2C+ fraction as well in several donors.

The origin of this receptor is a man in his fifties or sixties who received an inactivated influenza vaccine. The sequencing here drew on CD8+ T cells sorted from PBMCs, taken 11 to 12 days after vaccination. The chain joins TRBV6-1 to TRBJ2-5; TRBD1 agrees at 10 bases. CDR3 nucleotides: TGTGCCAGCAGCACGGGACAGGGGAGGGAGACCCAGTACTTC. Protein: CASSTGQGRETQYF.